The TCR beta chain described here comes from a study of blood T cell repertoires in COVID-19. Looking at the study overall: Whether acute or convalescent, the COVID-19 samples came from the United States, Italy and Spain. T cells, B-cell-depleted T cells, or PBMCs provided the cDNA or gDNA that served as material.

Original handling: Estimated nucleated cell counts came from reference gene primer amplification. Only in-frame clones appear in the TCRdb table, and some are missing; sequencing was by immunoSEQ multiplex PCR. For V, J and clone size, that table is used; D and trimming come from the DNA. The table records a few hundred thousand clones, 82% of them present only once. This clone was observed once. CDR3 length: 15 residues. The germline V gene encodes CDR1 KGHDR and CDR2 SFDVKD. V lost 4 bases, J lost 9 bases, and 6 bases stayed unmatched. The gene calls are TRBV24-1 and TRBJ2-5; 14 nucleotides agree with TRBD2. Sequencing used peripheral blood. This clonotype originated in a young woman with acute or convalescent COVID-19. CDR3 in amino acids: CATSDGTSGSDPQYF. The CDR3 region has the DNA TGTGCCACCAGTGACGGGACTAGCGGGAGTGATCCCCAGTACTTC.